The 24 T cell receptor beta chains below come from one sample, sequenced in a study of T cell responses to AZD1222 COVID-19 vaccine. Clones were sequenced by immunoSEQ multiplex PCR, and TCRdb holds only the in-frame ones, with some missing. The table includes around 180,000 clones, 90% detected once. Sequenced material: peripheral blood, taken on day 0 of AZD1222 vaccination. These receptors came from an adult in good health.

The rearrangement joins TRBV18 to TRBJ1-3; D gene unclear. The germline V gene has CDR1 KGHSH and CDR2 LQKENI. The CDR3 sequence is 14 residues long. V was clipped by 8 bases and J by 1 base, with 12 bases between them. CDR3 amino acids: CASASGQSGNTIYF. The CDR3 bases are TGTGCCAGCGCGTCTGGGCAATCTGGAAACACCATATATTTT.

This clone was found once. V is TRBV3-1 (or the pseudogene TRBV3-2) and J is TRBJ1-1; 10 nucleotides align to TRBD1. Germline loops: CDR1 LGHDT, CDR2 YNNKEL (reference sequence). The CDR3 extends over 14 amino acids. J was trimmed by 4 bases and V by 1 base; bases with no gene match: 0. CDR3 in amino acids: CASSQGQGATEAFF. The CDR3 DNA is TGTGCCAGCAGCCAAGGACAGGGGGCCACTGAAGCTTTCTTT.

The CDR3 nucleotides are TGTGCCAGCAGCTCTCGGGACTCGGGCTACACCTTC. Amino acids: CASSSRDSGYTF. The V call is TRBV5-6, the J call TRBJ1-2; D might be TRBD1 (5 bases). Trimming took 3 bases from V and 8 from J, leaving 11 bases between them. The CDR3 loop spans 12 amino acids. Germline V gene sequence: CDR1 SGHDT, CDR2 YYEEEE.

In DNA form, the CDR3 reads TGTGCCAGCAGCACGCGACAAGCACAGACCGGGGAGCTGTTTTTT. This encodes CASSTRQAQTGELFF. V is TRBV7-2 and J is TRBJ2-2; D unresolved. In germline, CDR1 is SGHTA, CDR2 FQGNSA. This CDR3 has 15 amino acids. V lost 5 bases and J 5 bases, leaving 15 bases between the germline ends.

The CDR3 loop is CASSLRTGDTEAFF. CDR3 nucleotide sequence: TGTGCCAGCAGCCTCAGGACAGGGGACACTGAAGCTTTCTTT. The gene calls are TRBV14 and TRBJ1-1, with 9 bases lining up with TRBD1. The CDR3 totals 14 residues. Trimming removed 4 bases from V and 3 bases from J; junction bases left unmatched: 3. The V gene's germline CDR1 is SGHDN and CDR2 FVKESK.

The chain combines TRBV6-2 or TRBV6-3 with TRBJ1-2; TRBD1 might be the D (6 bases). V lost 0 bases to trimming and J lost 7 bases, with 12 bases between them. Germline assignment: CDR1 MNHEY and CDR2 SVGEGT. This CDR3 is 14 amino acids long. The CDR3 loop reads CASSYSRDTAGYTF. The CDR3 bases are TGTGCCAGCAGTTACTCACGGGACACGGCTGGCTACACCTTC.

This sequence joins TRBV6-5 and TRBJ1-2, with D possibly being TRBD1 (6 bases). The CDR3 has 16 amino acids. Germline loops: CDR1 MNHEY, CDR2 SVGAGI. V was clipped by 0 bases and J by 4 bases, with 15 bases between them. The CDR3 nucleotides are TGTGCCAGCAGTTACTCGGAATTGGGGACATCCTATGGCTACACCTTC. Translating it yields CASSYSELGTSYGYTF.

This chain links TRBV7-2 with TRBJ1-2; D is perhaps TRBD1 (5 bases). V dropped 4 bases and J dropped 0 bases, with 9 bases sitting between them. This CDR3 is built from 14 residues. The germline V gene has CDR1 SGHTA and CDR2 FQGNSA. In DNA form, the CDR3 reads TGTGCCAGCAGCTACGGGACGGCTAACTATGGCTACACCTTC. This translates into CASSYGTANYGYTF.

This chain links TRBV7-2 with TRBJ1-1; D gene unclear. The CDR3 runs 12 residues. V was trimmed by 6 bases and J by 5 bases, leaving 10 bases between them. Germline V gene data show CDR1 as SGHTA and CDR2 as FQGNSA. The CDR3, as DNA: TGTGCCAGCAGTTATGGCGGAACTGAAGCTTTCTTT. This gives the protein CASSYGGTEAFF. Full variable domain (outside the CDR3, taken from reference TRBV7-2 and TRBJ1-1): GAGVSQSPSNKVTEKGKDVELRCDPISGHTALYWYRQSLGQGLEFLIYFQGNSAPDKSGLPSDRFSAERTGGSVSTLTIQRTQQEDSAVYLCASSYGGTEAFFGQGTRLTVV.

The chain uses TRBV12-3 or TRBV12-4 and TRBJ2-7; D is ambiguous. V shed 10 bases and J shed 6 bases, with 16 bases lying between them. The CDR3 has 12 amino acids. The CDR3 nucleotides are TGTGCCACCCCGCCCGCGTGGCTCGAGCAGTACTTC. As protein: CATPPAWLEQYF.

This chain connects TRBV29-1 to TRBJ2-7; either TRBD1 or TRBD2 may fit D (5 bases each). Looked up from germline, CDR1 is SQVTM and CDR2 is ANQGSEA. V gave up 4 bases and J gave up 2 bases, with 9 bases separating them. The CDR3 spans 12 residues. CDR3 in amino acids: CSVVWGTYEQYF. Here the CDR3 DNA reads TGCAGCGTTGTTTGGGGGACCTACGAGCAGTACTTC.

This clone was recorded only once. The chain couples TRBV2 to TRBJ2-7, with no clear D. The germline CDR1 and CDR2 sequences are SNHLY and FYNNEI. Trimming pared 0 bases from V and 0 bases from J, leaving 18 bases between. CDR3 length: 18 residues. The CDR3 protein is CASSEALQVSLNSYEQYF. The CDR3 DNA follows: TGTGCCAGCAGTGAAGCGCTTCAGGTTAGCTTAAACTCCTACGAGCAGTACTTC.

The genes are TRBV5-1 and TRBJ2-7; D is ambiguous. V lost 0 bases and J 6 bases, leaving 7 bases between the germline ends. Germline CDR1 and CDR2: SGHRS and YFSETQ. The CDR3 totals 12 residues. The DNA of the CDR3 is TGCGCCAGCAGCTTGGAGGGCCGCGAGCAGTACTTC. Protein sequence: CASSLEGREQYF.

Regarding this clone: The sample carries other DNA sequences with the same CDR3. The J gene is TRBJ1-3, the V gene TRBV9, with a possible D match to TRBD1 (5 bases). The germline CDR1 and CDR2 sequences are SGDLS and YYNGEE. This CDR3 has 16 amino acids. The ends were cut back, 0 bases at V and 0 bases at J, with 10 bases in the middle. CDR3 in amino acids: CASSVDAGRSGNTIYF. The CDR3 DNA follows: TGTGCCAGCAGCGTAGACGCGGGGCGCTCTGGAAACACCATATATTTT.

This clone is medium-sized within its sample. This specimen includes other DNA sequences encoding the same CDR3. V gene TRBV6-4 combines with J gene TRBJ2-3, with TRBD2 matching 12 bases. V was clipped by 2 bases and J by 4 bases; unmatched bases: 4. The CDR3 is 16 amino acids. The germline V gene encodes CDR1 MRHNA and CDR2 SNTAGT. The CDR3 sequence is CASSDSLAGGPDTQYF. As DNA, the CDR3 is TGTGCCAGCAGTGACAGTCTAGCGGGGGGGCCAGATACGCAGTATTTT.

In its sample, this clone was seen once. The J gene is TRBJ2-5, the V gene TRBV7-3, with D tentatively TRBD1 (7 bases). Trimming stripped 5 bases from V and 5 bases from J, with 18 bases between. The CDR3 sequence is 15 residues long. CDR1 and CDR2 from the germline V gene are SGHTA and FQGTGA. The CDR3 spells CASSAGTARGETQYF. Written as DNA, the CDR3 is TGTGCCAGCAGCGCGGGGACAGCACGCGGGGAGACCCAGTACTTC.

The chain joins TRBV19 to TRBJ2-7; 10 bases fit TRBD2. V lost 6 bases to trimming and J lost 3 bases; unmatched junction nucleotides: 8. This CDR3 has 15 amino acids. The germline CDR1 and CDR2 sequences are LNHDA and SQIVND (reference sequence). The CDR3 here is CASSRNIAGGYEQYF. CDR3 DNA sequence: TGTGCCAGTAGCCGAAACATAGCGGGGGGCTACGAGCAGTACTTC.

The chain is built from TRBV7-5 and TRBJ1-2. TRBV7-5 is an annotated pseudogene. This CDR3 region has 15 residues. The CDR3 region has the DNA TGTGCCAGAAGCTTCGGGACCGAGACTAACTATGGCTACACCTTC. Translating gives CARSFGTETNYGYTF.

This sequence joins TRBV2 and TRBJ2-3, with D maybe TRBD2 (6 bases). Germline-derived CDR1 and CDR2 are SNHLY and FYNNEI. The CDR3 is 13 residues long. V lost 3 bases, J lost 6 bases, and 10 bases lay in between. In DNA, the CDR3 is TGTGCCAGCAGTGAGTCGCTAGCGGATACGCAGTATTTT. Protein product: CASSESLADTQYF. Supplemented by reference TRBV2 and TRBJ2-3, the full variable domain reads EPEVTQTPSHQVTQMGQEVILRCVPISNHLYFYWYRQILGQKVEFLVSFYNNEISEKSEIFDDQFSVERPDGSNFTLKIRSTKLEDSAMYFCASSESLADTQYFGPGTRLTVL.

In DNA, the CDR3 is TGTGCCAGCAGCTTAAGAGGTGAGCAGTTCTTC. Translating it yields CASSLRGEQFF. V usage is TRBV7-2 and J usage is TRBJ2-1, with no clear D. The ends were cut back, 2 bases at V and 9 bases at J, with 5 bases in the middle. This CDR3 is built from 11 residues. Germline V gives CDR1 SGHTA, CDR2 FQGNSA.

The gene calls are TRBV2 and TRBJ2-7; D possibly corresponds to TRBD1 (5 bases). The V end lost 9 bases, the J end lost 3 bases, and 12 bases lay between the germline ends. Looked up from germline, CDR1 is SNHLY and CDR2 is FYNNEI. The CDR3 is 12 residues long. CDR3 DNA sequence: TGTGCCAGTAACCAGGGATTCTACGAGCAGTACTTC. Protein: CASNQGFYEQYF.

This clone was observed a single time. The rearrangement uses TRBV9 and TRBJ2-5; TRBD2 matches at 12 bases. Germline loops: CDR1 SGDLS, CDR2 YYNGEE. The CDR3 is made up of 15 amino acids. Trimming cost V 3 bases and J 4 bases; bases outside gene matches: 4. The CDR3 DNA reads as TGTGCCAGCAGCGAGGGACTAGCGGGCGTAGAGACCCAGTACTTC. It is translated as CASSEGLAGVETQYF.

The CDR3 spells CASSYSGTSPHNEQFF. CDR3 sequence (DNA): TGTGCCAGCAGTTACTCCGGGACTAGTCCCCACAATGAGCAGTTCTTC. V and J are TRBV6-5 and TRBJ2-1; 8 bases agree with TRBD2. Germline V gives CDR1 MNHEY, CDR2 SVGAGI. V lost 0 bases to trimming and J lost 5 bases; unmatched junction nucleotides: 6. The CDR3 runs 16 residues.

The DNA of the CDR3 is TGTGCCAGCAGTCCCCGGGACAGTGTTCTTGGCTACACCTTC. Translated, it gives CASSPRDSVLGYTF. This chain uses TRBV2 with TRBJ1-2, with TRBD1 matching 7 bases. The CDR3 consists of 14 residues. Germline CDR1 SNHLY, CDR2 FYNNEI. V was clipped by 5 bases and J by 7 bases; unmatched bases: 10.